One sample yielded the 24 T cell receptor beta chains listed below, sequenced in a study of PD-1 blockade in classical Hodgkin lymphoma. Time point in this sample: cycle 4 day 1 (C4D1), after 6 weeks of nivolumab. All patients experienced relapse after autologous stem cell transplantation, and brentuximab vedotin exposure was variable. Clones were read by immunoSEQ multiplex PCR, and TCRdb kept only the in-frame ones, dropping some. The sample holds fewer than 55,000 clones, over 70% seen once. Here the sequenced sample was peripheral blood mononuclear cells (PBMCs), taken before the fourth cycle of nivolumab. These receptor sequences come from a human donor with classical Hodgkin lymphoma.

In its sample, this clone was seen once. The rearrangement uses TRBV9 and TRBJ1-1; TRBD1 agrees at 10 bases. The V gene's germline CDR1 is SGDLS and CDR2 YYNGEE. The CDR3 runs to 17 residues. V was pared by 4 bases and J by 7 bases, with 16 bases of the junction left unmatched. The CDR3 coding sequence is TGTGCCAGCAGCCCCTCGACAGGGGGCTTTACACGAGTTGAAGCTTTCTTT. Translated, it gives CASSPSTGGFTRVEAFF. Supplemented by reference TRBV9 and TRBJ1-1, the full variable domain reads DSGVTQTPKHLITATGQRVTLRCSPRSGDLSVYWYQQSLDQGLQFLIQYYNGEERAKGNILERFSAQQFPDLHSELNLSSLELGDSALYFCASSPSTGGFTRVEAFFGQGTRLTVV.

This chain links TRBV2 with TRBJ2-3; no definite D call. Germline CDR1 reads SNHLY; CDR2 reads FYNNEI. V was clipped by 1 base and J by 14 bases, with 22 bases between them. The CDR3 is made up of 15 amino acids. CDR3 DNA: TGTGCCAGCAGTGAAGGGAATATACCCCCCAGACGGCGGTATTTT. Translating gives CASSEGNIPPRRRYF.

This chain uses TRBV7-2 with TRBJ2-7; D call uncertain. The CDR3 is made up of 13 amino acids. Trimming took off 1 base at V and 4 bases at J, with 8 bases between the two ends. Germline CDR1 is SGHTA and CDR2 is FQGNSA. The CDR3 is CASSLGRKYEQYF. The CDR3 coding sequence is TGTGCCAGCAGCTTAGGGCGCAAGTACGAGCAGTACTTC.

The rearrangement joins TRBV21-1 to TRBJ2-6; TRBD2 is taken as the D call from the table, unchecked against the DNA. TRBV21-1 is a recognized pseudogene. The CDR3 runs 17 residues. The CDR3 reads CASSPGVKVSGANVLTF. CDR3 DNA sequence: TGTGCCAGCAGCCCGGGGGTAAAAGTATCTGGGGCCAACGTCCTGACTTTC.

CDR3 coding DNA: TGTGCCAGCATGCGAGGGCCTAATCAGCCCCAGCATTTT. It translates to CASMRGPNQPQHF. V gene TRBV6-6 combines with J gene TRBJ1-5; D gene unclear. The CDR3 is 13 amino acids. The V end was cut by 7 bases, the J end by 4 bases, with 11 bases between. In germline, CDR1 is MNHNY, CDR2 SVGAGI (reference sequence).

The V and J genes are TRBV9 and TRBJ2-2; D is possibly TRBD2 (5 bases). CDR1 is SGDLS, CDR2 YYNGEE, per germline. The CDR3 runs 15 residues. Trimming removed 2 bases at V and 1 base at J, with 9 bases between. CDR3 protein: CASSVFSVNTGELFF. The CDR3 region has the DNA TGTGCCAGCAGCGTCTTTAGCGTGAACACCGGGGAGCTGTTTTTT.

The DNA for the CDR3 is TGTGCCAGCAGTATGAACACTGAAGCTTTCTTT. This codes for CASSMNTEAFF. The chain links TRBV6-6 to TRBJ1-1; D remains unclear. V was shortened by 5 bases and J by 0 bases, with 1 base between the two germline ends. The CDR3 loop spans 11 amino acids. The germline CDR1 and CDR2 sequences are MNHNY and SVGAGI (reference sequence).

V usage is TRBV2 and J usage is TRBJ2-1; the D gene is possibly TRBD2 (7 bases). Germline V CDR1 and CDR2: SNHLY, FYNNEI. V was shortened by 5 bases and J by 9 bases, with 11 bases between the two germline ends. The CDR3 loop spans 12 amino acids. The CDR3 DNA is TGTGCCAGCAGTAACGGGGGGCCTGAGCAGTTCTTC. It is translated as CASSNGGPEQFF.

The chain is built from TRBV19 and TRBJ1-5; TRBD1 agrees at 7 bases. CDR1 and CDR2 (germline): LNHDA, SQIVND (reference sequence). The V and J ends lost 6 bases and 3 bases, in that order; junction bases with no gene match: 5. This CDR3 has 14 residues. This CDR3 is CASSDRDYNQPQHF. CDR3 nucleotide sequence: TGTGCCAGTAGCGACAGGGACTACAATCAGCCCCAGCATTTT.

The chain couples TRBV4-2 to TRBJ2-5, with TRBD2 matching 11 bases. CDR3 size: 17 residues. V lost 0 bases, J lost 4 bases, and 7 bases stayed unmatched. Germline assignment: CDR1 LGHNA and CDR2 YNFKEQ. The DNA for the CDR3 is TGTGCCAGCAGCCAAGATTTTAGCGGGGGGGCACGAGAGACCCAGTACTTC. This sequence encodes CASSQDFSGGARETQYF.

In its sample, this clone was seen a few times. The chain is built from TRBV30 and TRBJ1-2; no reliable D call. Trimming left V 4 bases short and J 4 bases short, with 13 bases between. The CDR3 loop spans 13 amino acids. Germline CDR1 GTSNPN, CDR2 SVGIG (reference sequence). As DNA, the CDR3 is TGTGCCTGGACAGAAAAGCATATCTATGGCTACACCTTC. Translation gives CAWTEKHIYGYTF.

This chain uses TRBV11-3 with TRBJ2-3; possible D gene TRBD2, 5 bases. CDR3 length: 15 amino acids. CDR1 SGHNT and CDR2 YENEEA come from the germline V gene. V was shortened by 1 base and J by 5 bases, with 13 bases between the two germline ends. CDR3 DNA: TGTGCCAGCAGCTTAGGGGGATCCCGGGGAGATACGCAGTATTTT. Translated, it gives CASSLGGSRGDTQYF.

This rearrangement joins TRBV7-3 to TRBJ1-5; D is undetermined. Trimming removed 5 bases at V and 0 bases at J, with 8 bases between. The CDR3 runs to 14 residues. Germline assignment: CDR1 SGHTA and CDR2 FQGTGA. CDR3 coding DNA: TGTGCCAGCAGCCGACCGTATAGCAATCAGCCCCAGCATTTT. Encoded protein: CASSRPYSNQPQHF. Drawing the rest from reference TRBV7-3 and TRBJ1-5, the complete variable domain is GAGVSQTPSNKVTEKGKYVELRCDPISGHTALYWYRQSLGQGPEFLIYFQGTGAADDSGLPNDRFFAVRPEGSVSTLKIQRTERGDSAVYLCASSRPYSNQPQHFGDGTRLSIL.

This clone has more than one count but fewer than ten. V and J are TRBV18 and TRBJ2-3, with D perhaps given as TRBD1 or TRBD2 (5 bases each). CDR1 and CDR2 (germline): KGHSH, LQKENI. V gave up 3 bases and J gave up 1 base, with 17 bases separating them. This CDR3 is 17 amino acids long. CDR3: CASSPTGTRGGTDTQYF. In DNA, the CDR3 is TGTGCCAGCTCACCGACCGGGACCCGGGGCGGCACAGATACGCAGTATTTT.

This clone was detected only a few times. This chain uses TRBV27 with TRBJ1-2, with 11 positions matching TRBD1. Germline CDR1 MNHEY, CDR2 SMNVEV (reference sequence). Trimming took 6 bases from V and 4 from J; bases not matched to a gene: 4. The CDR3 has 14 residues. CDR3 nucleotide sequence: TGTGCCAGCAGCCGGACAGGGGGCAGCTATGGCTACACCTTC. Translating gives CASSRTGGSYGYTF.

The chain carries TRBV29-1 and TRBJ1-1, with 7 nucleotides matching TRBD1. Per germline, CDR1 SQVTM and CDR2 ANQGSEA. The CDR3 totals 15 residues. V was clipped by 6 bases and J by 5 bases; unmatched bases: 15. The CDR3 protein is CSVVGGQRVRTEAFF. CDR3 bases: TGCAGCGTCGTGGGGGGACAGCGAGTACGGACTGAAGCTTTCTTT.

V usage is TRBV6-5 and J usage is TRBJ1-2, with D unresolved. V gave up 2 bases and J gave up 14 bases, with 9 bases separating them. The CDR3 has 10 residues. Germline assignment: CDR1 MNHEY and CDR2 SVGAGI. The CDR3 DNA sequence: TGTGCCAGCAGTTACCCGCTCTGGACCTTC. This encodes CASSYPLWTF.

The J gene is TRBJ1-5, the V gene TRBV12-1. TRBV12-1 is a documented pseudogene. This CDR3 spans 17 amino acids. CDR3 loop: CASRETRTLNFNQPQHF. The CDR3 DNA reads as TGTGCCAGCAGGGAGACAAGGACCCTGAATTTCAATCAGCCCCAGCATTTT.

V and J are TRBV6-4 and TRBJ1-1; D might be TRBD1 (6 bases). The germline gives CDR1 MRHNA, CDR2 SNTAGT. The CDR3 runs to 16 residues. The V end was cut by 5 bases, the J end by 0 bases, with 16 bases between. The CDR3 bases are TGTGCCAGCAGTTCATACAGGACAGATCTGAACACTGAAGCTTTCTTT. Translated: CASSSYRTDLNTEAFF.

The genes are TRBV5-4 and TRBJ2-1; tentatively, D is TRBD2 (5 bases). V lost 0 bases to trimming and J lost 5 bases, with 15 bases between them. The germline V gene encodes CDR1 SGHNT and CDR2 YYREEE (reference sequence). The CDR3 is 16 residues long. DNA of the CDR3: TGTGCCAGCAGCTTGGAAGCGGACGGACCCCACAATGAGCAGTTCTTC. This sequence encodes CASSLEADGPHNEQFF. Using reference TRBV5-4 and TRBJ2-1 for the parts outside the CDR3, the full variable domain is ETGVTQSPTHLIKTRGQQVTLRCSSQSGHNTVSWYQQALGQGPQFIFQYYREEENGRGNFPPRFSGLQFPNYSSELNVNALELDDSALYLCASSLEADGPHNEQFFGPGTRLTVL.

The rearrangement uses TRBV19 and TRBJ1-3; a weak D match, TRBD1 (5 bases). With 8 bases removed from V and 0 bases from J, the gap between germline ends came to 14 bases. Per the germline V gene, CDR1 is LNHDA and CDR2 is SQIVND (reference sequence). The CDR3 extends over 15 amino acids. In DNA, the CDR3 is TGTGCCAGTGCGAATGGGGGTCTCTCTGGAAACACCATATATTTT. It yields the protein CASANGGLSGNTIYF.

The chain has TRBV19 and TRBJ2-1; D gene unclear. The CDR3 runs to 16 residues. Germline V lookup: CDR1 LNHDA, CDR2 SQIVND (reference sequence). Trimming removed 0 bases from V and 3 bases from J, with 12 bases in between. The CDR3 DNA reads TGTGCCAGTAGTATAGAGTTGTCGCAGCTCTACAATGAGCAGTTCTTC. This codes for CASSIELSQLYNEQFF.

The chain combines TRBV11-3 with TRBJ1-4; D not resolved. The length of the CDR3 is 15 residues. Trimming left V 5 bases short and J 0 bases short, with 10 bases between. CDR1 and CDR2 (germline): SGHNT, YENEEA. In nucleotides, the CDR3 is TGTGCCAGCAGCCCGGGCGATGCAACTAATGAAAAACTGTTTTTT. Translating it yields CASSPGDATNEKLFF.

The CDR3 nucleotides read TGTGCCAGCAGCCAACTTCAACTAGCGGGGGGGCATGGTGAGCAGTTCTTC. Translation gives CASSQLQLAGGHGEQFF. V usage is TRBV4-2 and J usage is TRBJ2-1; TRBD2 matches 13 bases. In germline, CDR1 is LGHNA, CDR2 YNFKEQ. V lost 2 bases and J lost 9; bases outside the gene matches: 10. The CDR3 is 17 residues long.